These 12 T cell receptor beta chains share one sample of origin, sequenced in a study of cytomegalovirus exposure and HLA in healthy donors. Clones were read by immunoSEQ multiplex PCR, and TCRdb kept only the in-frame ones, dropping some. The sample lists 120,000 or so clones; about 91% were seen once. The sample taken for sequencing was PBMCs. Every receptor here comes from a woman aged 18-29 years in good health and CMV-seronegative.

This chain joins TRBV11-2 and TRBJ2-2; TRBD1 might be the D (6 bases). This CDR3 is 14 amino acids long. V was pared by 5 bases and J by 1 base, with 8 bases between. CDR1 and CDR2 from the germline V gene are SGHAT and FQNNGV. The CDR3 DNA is TGTGCCAGCAGCCCGGACAGGAACACCGGGGAGCTGTTTTTT. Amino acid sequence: CASSPDRNTGELFF.

For the CDR3, the DNA is TGTGCCAGCTCACCACCGAGTGTGGCAGATACGCAGTATTTT. Translation gives CASSPPSVADTQYF. The rearrangement uses TRBV18 and TRBJ2-3; D gene uncertain. The CDR3 covers 14 residues. CDR1 and CDR2 from the germline V gene are KGHSH and LQKENI. The germline V and J ends were trimmed by 0 bases and 4 bases, with 8 bases remaining between them.

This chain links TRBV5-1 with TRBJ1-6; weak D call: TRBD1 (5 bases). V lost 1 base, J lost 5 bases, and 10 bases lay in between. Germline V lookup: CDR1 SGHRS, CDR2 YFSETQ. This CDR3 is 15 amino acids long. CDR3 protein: CASSLMGGDNSPLHF. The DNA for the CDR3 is TGCGCCAGCAGCTTGATGGGGGGGGATAATTCACCCCTCCACTTT.

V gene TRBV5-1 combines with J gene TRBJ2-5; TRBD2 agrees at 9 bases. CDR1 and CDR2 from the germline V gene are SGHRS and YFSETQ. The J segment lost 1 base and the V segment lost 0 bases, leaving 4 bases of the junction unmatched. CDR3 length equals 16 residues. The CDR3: CASSLGGGATQETQYF. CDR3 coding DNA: TGCGCCAGCAGCTTGGGCGGGGGGGCGACCCAAGAGACCCAGTACTTC.

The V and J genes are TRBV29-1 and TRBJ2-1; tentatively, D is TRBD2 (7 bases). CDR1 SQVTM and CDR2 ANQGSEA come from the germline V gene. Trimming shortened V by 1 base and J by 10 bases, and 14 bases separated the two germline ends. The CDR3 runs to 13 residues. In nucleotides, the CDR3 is TGCAGCGTTGAAGGTCGGGGGGCAAGCGAGCAGTTCTTC. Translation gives CSVEGRGASEQFF.

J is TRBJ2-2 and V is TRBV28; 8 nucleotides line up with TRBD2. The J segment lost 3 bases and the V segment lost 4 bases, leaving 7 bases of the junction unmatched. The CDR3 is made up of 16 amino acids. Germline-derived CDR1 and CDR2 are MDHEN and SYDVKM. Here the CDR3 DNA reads TGTGCCAGCAGTTCAGGTAGCGGGATGCACACCGGGGAGCTGTTTTTT. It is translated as CASSSGSGMHTGELFF. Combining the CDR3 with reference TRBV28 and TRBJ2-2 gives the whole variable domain DVKVTQSSRYLVKRTGEKVFLECVQDMDHENMFWYRQDPGLGLRLIYFSYDVKMKEKGDIPEGYSVSREKKERFSLILESASTNQTSMYLCASSSGSGMHTGELFFGEGSRLTVL.

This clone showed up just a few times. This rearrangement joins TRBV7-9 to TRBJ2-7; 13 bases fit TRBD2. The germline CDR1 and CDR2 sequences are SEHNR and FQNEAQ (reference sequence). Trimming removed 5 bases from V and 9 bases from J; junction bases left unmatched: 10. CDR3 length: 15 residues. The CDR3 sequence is CASSAGLAGVIGQYF. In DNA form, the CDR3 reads TGTGCCAGCAGCGCCGGACTAGCGGGAGTGATAGGGCAGTACTTC.

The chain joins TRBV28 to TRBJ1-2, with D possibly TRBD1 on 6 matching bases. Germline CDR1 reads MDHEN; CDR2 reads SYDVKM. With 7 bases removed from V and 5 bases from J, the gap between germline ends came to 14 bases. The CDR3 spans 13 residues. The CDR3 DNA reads TGTGCCAGCACTGATTTAGGGGGATATGGCTACACCTTC. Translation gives CASTDLGGYGYTF.

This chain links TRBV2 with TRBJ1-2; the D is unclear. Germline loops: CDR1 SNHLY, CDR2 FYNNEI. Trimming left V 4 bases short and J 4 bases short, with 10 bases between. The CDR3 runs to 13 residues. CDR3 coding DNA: TGTGCCAGCAGTGTTGACACCTCCTATGGCTACACCTTC. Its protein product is CASSVDTSYGYTF. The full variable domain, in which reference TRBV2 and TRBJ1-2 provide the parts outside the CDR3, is EPEVTQTPSHQVTQMGQEVILRCVPISNHLYFYWYRQILGQKVEFLVSFYNNEISEKSEIFDDQFSVERPDGSNFTLKIRSTKLEDSAMYFCASSVDTSYGYTFGSGTRLTVV.

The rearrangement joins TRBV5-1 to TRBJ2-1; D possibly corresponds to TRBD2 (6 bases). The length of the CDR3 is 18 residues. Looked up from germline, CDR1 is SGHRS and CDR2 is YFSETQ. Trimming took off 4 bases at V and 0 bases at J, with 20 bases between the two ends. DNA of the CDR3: TGCGCCAGCAGCACCCAGGGACGGAGGGCTAGCTCCTACAATGAGCAGTTCTTC. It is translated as CASSTQGRRASSYNEQFF.

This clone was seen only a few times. The CDR3 DNA sequence: TGTGCCTGGATTGATGGGGGGATTCCAGCTTTCTTT. This encodes CAWIDGGIPAFF. The chain joins TRBV30 to TRBJ1-1, with a weak D call TRBD1 (5 bases). V was shortened by 4 bases and J by 10 bases, with 16 bases between the two germline ends. Germline V gene lookup returns CDR1 GTSNPN and CDR2 SVGIG (reference sequence). The CDR3 loop spans 12 amino acids.

The CDR3 region has the DNA TGTGCCAGTAGTATCACAGGGGTAGGTCAGCCCCAGCATTTT. Translating it yields CASSITGVGQPQHF. The chain links TRBV19 to TRBJ1-5; 7 bases fit TRBD1. This CDR3 is built from 14 residues. With V trimmed by 3 bases and J by 6 bases, 5 bases remained unmatched. Germline CDR1 LNHDA, CDR2 SQIVND (reference sequence).